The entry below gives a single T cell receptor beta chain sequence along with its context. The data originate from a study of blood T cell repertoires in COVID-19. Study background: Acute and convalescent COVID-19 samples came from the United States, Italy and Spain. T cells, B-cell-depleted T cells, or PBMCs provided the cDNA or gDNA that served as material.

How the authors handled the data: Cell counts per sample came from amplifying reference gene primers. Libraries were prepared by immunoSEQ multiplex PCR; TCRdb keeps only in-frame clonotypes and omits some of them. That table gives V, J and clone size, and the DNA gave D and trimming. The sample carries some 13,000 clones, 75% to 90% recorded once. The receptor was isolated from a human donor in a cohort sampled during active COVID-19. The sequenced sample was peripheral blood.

In DNA form, the CDR3 reads TGTGCCAGTAGTATCAACAGGGATAATGAAAAACTGTTTTTT. Its protein is CASSINRDNEKLFF. This rearrangement joins TRBV19 to TRBJ1-4, with D possibly being TRBD1 (6 bases). The germline V and J ends were trimmed by 3 bases and 4 bases, with 9 bases remaining between them. The CDR3 totals 14 residues. The germline V gene has CDR1 LNHDA and CDR2 SQIVND (reference sequence).